These T cell receptor beta chains were read from a single sample in a study of cytomegalovirus exposure and HLA in healthy donors. Sequenced by immunoSEQ multiplex PCR; TCRdb stores in-frame clones only, minus some. The sample lists some 130,000 clones, 75% to 85% occurring once. The sequenced sample was PBMCs. Receptors originate from a man aged 25-45 years in good health and CMV-seronegative. CDR3s include the opening cysteine and the closing phenylalanine or tryptophan. A D gene is named only where the DNA matches it firmly. Clone size appears in some rows only: once, few, many, or a class for an expanded clone.

TRBJ2-1	TRBV11-3	NA	NA	CASRPGGGTGGSYNEQFF	TGTGCCAGCAGACCAGGAGGGGGCACGGGAGGGTCCTACAATGAGCAGTTCTTC
TRBJ1-1	TRBV6-1	TRBD1	NA	CASSNPGQGAEAFF	TGTGCCAGCAGTAATCCGGGACAGGGGGCTGAAGCTTTCTTT
TRBJ2-3	TRBV19	TRBD2	NA	CAKVAGPSTDTQYF	TGTGCCAAAGTAGCGGGACCGAGCACAGATACGCAGTATTTT
TRBJ1-5	TRBV18	NA	NA	CASSPGRVDQPQNF	TGTGCCAGCTCACCAGGCAGGGTCGATCAGCCCCAGAATTTT
TRBJ1-1	TRBV29-1	NA	NA	CSVESTGGAGTEAFF	TGCAGCGTTGAGTCCACTGGGGGGGCTGGAACTGAAGCTTTCTTT
TRBJ2-3	TRBV6-1	TRBD2	few	CASSPGGSADTQYF	TGTGCCAGCAGTCCTGGCGGGAGTGCAGATACGCAGTATTTT
TRBJ2-2	TRBV4-1	TRBD2	few	CASSQASGMNTGELFF	TGCGCCAGCAGCCAAGCTAGCGGGATGAACACCGGGGAGCTGTTTTTT
TRBJ2-3	TRBV30	NA	NA	CAWSPSGSTDTQYF	TGTGCCTGGAGTCCCAGCGGGTCCACAGATACGCAGTATTTT
TRBJ2-5	TRBV7-3	TRBD1	NA	CASSLDGTGSETQYF	TGTGCCAGCAGCTTAGACGGGACAGGGTCCGAGACCCAGTACTTC
TRBJ1-2	TRBV30	NA	NA	CAWSVRWGLYGYTF	TGTGCCTGGAGTGTACGGTGGGGCCTCTATGGCTACACCTTC
TRBJ2-1	TRBV27	NA	NA	CASSLPSLAGMEFF	TGTGCCAGCAGTTTACCCTCCCTAGCTGGCATGGAGTTCTTC
TRBJ2-5	TRBV25-1	NA	NA	CASVEQETQYF	TGTGCCAGTGTAGAGCAAGAGACCCAGTACTTC
TRBJ2-1	TRBV6-5	NA	NA	CASSYSAEMNNEQFF	TGTGCCAGCAGTTACTCAGCTGAAATGAACAATGAGCAGTTCTTC
TRBJ2-2	TRBV21-1	NA	NA	CASSPPSTGGTTGELFF	TGTGCCAGCAGCCCACCATCGACAGGGGGGACCACCGGGGAGCTGTTTTTT
TRBJ2-3	TRBV19	TRBD2	NA	CASSTGLGHTDTQYF	TGTGCCAGTAGTACAGGACTAGGCCACACAGATACGCAGTATTTT
TRBJ2-7	TRBV5-1	NA	NA	CASSLAGGDSLVEQYF	TGCGCCAGCAGCTTGGCCGGGGGGGACAGTCTAGTAGAGCAGTACTTC
TRBJ1-2	TRBV5-1	NA	once	CASSLAFGSNYGYTF	TGCGCCAGCAGCTTGGCATTCGGTAGTAACTATGGCTACACCTTC
TRBJ2-2	TRBV9	NA	once	CASSVRLRAGELFF	TGTGCCAGCAGCGTCAGACTGAGGGCCGGGGAGCTGTTTTTT
TRBJ2-3	TRBV29-1	TRBD1	NA	CSGDRGPTDTQYF	TGCAGCGGGGACAGGGGACCCACAGATACGCAGTATTTT
TRBJ2-7	TRBV28	TRBD2	NA	CASRGTSGGYEQYF	TGTGCCAGCAGGGGGACTAGCGGAGGCTACGAGCAGTACTTC
TRBJ2-1	TRBV21-1	NA	NA	CASSNGGGWGCNEQFF	TGTGCCAGCAGCAATGGAGGGGGCTGGGGGTGCAATGAGCAGTTCTTC
TRBJ2-2	TRBV18	NA	NA	CASSPGGELFF	TGTGCCAGCTCCCCCGGCGGGGAGCTGTTTTTT
TRBJ2-2	TRBV2	TRBD1	NA	CASSAGQGARELFF	TGTGCCAGCAGTGCTGGACAGGGGGCGCGGGAGCTGTTTTTT
TRBJ2-1	TRBV19	TRBD2	NA	CASSIIPASGYNEQFF	TGTGCCAGTAGTATAATTCCAGCTAGCGGCTACAATGAGCAGTTCTTC
TRBJ2-6	TRBV28	TRBD1	NA	CASSFGRGLGGANVLTF	TGTGCCAGCAGTTTCGGCAGGGGGCTAGGTGGGGCCAACGTCCTGACTTTC
TRBJ2-3	TRBV29-1	TRBD2	NA	CSVVSQREEDTQYF	TGCAGCGTTGTCAGCCAGCGGGAGGAAGATACGCAGTATTTT
TRBJ2-5	TRBV28	TRBD1	NA	CASSLPRDRVQETQYF	TGTGCCAGCAGTCTGCCGCGGGACAGGGTTCAAGAGACCCAGTACTTC
TRBJ1-1	TRBV19	TRBD1	NA	CASSSWTGTNTEAFF	TGTGCCAGTAGCTCATGGACAGGGACGAACACTGAAGCTTTCTTT
TRBJ2-3	TRBV4-3	TRBD2	few	CASSQSSGGDQGTQYF	TGCGCCAGCAGCCAGTCTAGCGGGGGTGACCAGGGGACGCAGTATTTT
TRBJ2-7	TRBV5-4	TRBD2	NA	CASSALAGGPPEQYF	TGTGCCAGCAGCGCCCTAGCGGGAGGCCCACCCGAGCAGTACTTC
TRBJ2-7	TRBV6-5	NA	NA	CASRDGLGGSYEQYF	TGTGCCAGCAGAGACGGACTGGGGGGCTCCTACGAGCAGTACTTC
TRBJ1-1	TRBV30	NA	NA	CAWSVGGETEAFF	TGTGCCTGGAGTGTCGGGGGTGAAACTGAAGCTTTCTTT